This T cell receptor beta chain was recorded in a study of blood T cell repertoires in COVID-19. Study information: From the United States, Italy and Spain came samples of acute and convalescent COVID-19. Nucleic acid was either cDNA or gDNA, and it came from T cells, B-cell-depleted T cells, or PBMCs.

The CDR3 has 13 amino acids. V shed 4 bases, J shed 6 bases, and the junction held 7 bases outside the gene matches. Germline values: CDR1 SGHRS, CDR2 YFSETQ. Under the authors' procedure: How many nucleated cells were present was estimated from reference gene primer amplification. Produced via immunoSEQ multiplex PCR; TCRdb's table is partial and in-frame only. That table gives V, J and clone size, and the DNA gave D and trimming. The sample gives around 250,000 clones, approximately 88% of which show up once; over 2.5% is in the top ten. Participant ages covered 18 to 89 years across 20 to 25 US areas.

The sequence came from a woman aged 40-49 years who had been exposed to COVID-19. Sequenced input: PBMCs or T cells enriched from blood (not recorded which). The rearrangement links TRBV5-1 to TRBJ2-7; 7 bases align to TRBD1. The CDR3 loop is CASSPKTGTEQYF. In DNA, the CDR3 is TGCGCCAGCAGCCCGAAGACAGGGACCGAGCAGTACTTC. Looking up the rest from reference TRBV5-1 and TRBJ2-7 gives the full variable domain: KAGVTQTPRYLIKTRGQQVTLSCSPISGHRSVSWYQQTPGQGLQFLFEYFSETQRNKGNFPGRFSGRQFSNSRSEMNVSTLELGDSALYLCASSPKTGTEQYFGPGTRLTVT.